One and the same sample provided the 29 T cell receptor beta chains below, sequenced in a study of blood T cell repertoires in COVID-19. Assay: immunoSEQ multiplex PCR; the TCRdb copy retains only in-frame clones and omits some. Of 300,000 to 350,000 clones in the sample, approximately 83% were seen once. The sample was PBMCs or T cells enriched from blood (not recorded which). These receptors were taken from a woman aged 40 to 55 with acute COVID-19.

J is TRBJ2-2 and V is TRBV9; D is possibly TRBD2 (7 bases). The CDR3 runs 16 residues. CDR1 SGDLS and CDR2 YYNGEE come from the germline V gene. Trimming left V 0 bases short and J 4 bases short, with 13 bases between. CDR3 amino acids: CASSVARGGGTGELFF. The CDR3 bases are TGTGCCAGCAGCGTAGCCAGGGGAGGGGGCACCGGGGAGCTGTTTTTT.

The chain employs TRBV6-2 or TRBV6-3 and TRBJ1-6, with D possibly matching TRBD1 (5 bases). V was clipped by 2 bases and J by 9 bases, with 8 bases between them. CDR3 size: 13 residues. Per germline, CDR1 MNHEY and CDR2 SVGEGT. The CDR3 DNA is TGTGCCAGCAGTTACGGGGCCGCTTCACCCCTCCACTTT. Its translation: CASSYGAASPLHF.

V usage is TRBV7-3 and J usage is TRBJ1-5; D possibly corresponds to TRBD1 (6 bases). V lost 4 bases and J 6 bases, leaving 19 bases between the germline ends. The CDR3 covers 16 residues. Looked up from germline, CDR1 is SGHTA and CDR2 is FQGTGA. CDR3 nucleotides: TGTGCCAGCAGCTCCTCGAGGGGCAGGGGCGTTCAGCCCCAGCATTTT. Encoded protein: CASSSSRGRGVQPQHF.

The chain recombines TRBV29-1 with TRBJ2-1; D possibly corresponds to TRBD2 (5 bases). Germline values: CDR1 SQVTM, CDR2 ANQGSEA. The ends were cut back, 4 bases at V and 2 bases at J, with 15 bases in the middle. CDR3 length: 15 residues. CDR3 sequence reads: CSVGGRVRAYNEQFF. CDR3 coding DNA: TGCAGCGTTGGCGGGCGCGTAAGAGCCTACAATGAGCAGTTCTTC.

This rearrangement joins TRBV7-9 to TRBJ2-7; 11 bases align to TRBD2. The CDR3 consists of 17 residues. Trimming cost V 4 bases and J 0 bases; bases outside gene matches: 8. Germline V gene data show CDR1 as SEHNR and CDR2 as FQNEAQ (reference sequence). The CDR3 is CASSSPSSGGTSYEQYF. The CDR3 DNA is TGTGCCAGCAGCTCCCCTTCTAGCGGGGGGACCTCCTACGAGCAGTACTTC.

The chain has TRBV5-1 and TRBJ1-6, with D unresolved. The CDR3 length is 16 residues. The V end was cut by 3 bases, the J end by 7 bases, with 17 bases between. The germline CDR1 and CDR2 sequences are SGHRS and YFSETQ. The CDR3 DNA reads TGCGCCAGCAGCTGGGCCGGGATTCCCTTAAATTCACCCCTCCACTTT. Translating it yields CASSWAGIPLNSPLHF.

V gene TRBV19 combines with J gene TRBJ1-1; D is perhaps TRBD1 (5 bases). The CDR3 loop spans 15 amino acids. The V end lost 7 bases, the J end lost 5 bases, and 20 bases lay between the germline ends. Germline V lookup: CDR1 LNHDA, CDR2 SQIVND (reference sequence). CDR3 sequence (DNA): TGTGCCAGTACCCCCTACCCGGGGGGGAGAACTGAAGCTTTCTTT. Translating gives CASTPYPGGRTEAFF.

This clone was seen more than once but under ten times. V and J are TRBV29-1 and TRBJ2-2; 8 bases agree with TRBD1. In germline, CDR1 is SQVTM, CDR2 ANQGSEA. The CDR3 is 15 amino acids. V shed 6 bases and J 1 base; nucleotides not matched to a gene: 7. The DNA of the CDR3 is TGCAGCGTCATACAGACAGGGGTGAACACCGGGGAGCTGTTTTTT. As protein: CSVIQTGVNTGELFF.

This clone was observed a single time. The rearrangement links TRBV7-8 to TRBJ2-7; 9 bases fit TRBD2. The CDR3 contains 15 residues. The germline V gene encodes CDR1 SGHVS and CDR2 FQNEAQ. The ends lost 5 bases at V and 2 bases at J; junction bases unmatched: 7. The CDR3: CASSPAGGSPYEQYF. The CDR3 nucleotides are TGTGCCAGCAGCCCCGCGGGGGGGTCCCCCTACGAGCAGTACTTC.

J is TRBJ2-3 and V is TRBV4-2, with TRBD2 identical over 12 bases. There are 19 residues in the CDR3. V lost 3 bases and J lost 0; bases outside the gene matches: 10. Germline values: CDR1 LGHNA, CDR2 YNFKEQ. The CDR3 coding sequence is TGTGCCAGCAGCCAGGAAGGACTAGCGGGGAGTACTAGCACAGATACGCAGTATTTT. This encodes CASSQEGLAGSTSTDTQYF.

The chain combines TRBV10-1 with TRBJ1-1; 7 bases match TRBD1. The CDR3 covers 13 residues. The V gene end was trimmed by 8 bases and the J gene end by 0 bases; junction bases not matched to a gene: 3. Germline CDR1 WNHNN, CDR2 SYGVQD (reference sequence). For the CDR3, the DNA is TGCGCCAGCCGGGACAGAGTGAACACTGAAGCTTTCTTT. Translated, it gives CASRDRVNTEAFF.

In this sample, this clone turned up a few times. J is TRBJ1-4 and V is TRBV7-8; tentative D call: TRBD1 (5 bases). The CDR3 runs 15 residues. From germline, CDR1 is SGHVS and CDR2 FQNEAQ. V gave up 5 bases and J gave up 3 bases, with 13 bases separating them. The CDR3 sequence is CASSAIGTSNEKLFF. CDR3 bases: TGTGCCAGCAGCGCCATAGGGACTTCTAATGAAAAACTGTTTTTT.

The chain recombines TRBV4-1 with TRBJ2-3, with D maybe TRBD2 (5 bases). The V end was cut by 4 bases, the J end by 2 bases, with 10 bases between. CDR3 length equals 14 residues. CDR1 is MGHRA, CDR2 YSYEKL, per germline. In nucleotides, the CDR3 is TGCGCCAGCAGCCTTAGCGTAGTCACAGATACGCAGTATTTT. This encodes CASSLSVVTDTQYF.

CDR3 in amino acids: CATSRDLGDRSSGNTIYF. The CDR3 DNA sequence: TGTGCCACCAGCAGAGATCTAGGGGACAGAAGCTCTGGAAACACCATATATTTT. The chain joins TRBV15 to TRBJ1-3, with TRBD1 matching 7 bases. Per the germline V gene, CDR1 is LNHNV and CDR2 is YYDKDF (reference sequence). The ends lost 0 bases at V and 0 bases at J; junction bases unmatched: 8. The CDR3 has 18 amino acids.

The chain employs TRBV4-3 and TRBJ2-5, with D perhaps TRBD1 (6 bases). The germline V and J ends were trimmed by 0 bases and 5 bases, with 10 bases remaining between them. The CDR3 is made up of 14 amino acids. CDR1 and CDR2 from the germline V gene are LGHNA and YSLEER. As DNA, the CDR3 is TGCGCCAGCAGCCAAGATCTCAGGGGTGAGACCCAGTACTTC. Protein: CASSQDLRGETQYF.

The chain has TRBV19 and TRBJ1-3; TRBD1 might be the D (6 bases). In germline, CDR1 is LNHDA, CDR2 SQIVND (reference sequence). The V end was cut by 5 bases, the J end by 0 bases, with 14 bases between. The CDR3 totals 16 residues. The CDR3 DNA reads TGTGCCAGTAGTTCATCCGACAGGCACTCTGGAAACACCATATATTTT. Its protein is CASSSSDRHSGNTIYF.

The chain's CDR3 is CASSQKGDSPLHF. The CDR3 DNA follows: TGCGCCAGCAGCCAAAAGGGAGACTCACCCCTCCACTTT. The chain couples TRBV4-1 to TRBJ1-6; D unclear. From germline, CDR1 is MGHRA and CDR2 YSYEKL. The CDR3 covers 13 residues. V was cut by 2 bases and J by 10 bases, with 9 bases left in between.

The chain has TRBV10-3 and TRBJ2-1; TRBD2 matches at 16 bases. Per the germline V gene, CDR1 is ENHRY and CDR2 is SYGVKD. The V and J ends lost 4 bases and 6 bases, in that order; junction bases with no gene match: 3. There are 16 residues in the CDR3. The CDR3 coding sequence is TGTGCCATCAGTGCGGGGACTAGCGGGGGGGCCAATGAGCAGTTCTTC. The encoded protein is CAISAGTSGGANEQFF.

This clone was observed once. V and J are TRBV28 and TRBJ1-5; 8 bases map to TRBD1. Trimming at V came to 2 bases and at J to 6 bases, leaving 6 bases not matched to a gene. The CDR3 loop spans 15 amino acids. CDR1 MDHEN and CDR2 SYDVKM come from the germline V gene. The CDR3 is CASSLGQGASQPQHF. As DNA, the CDR3 is TGTGCCAGCAGTTTAGGGCAGGGGGCGAGTCAGCCCCAGCATTTT.

The chain couples TRBV18 to TRBJ2-6; tentative D call: TRBD1 (6 bases). The germline CDR1 and CDR2 sequences are KGHSH and LQKENI. V lost 0 bases and J 12 bases, leaving 12 bases between the germline ends. This CDR3 has 14 residues. This CDR3 reads CASSPPDRTGVLTF. As DNA, the CDR3 is TGTGCCAGCTCACCACCGGACAGAACGGGCGTCCTGACTTTC.

The CDR3 nucleotides read TGTGCCAGCAGCCCCGAAAAGTACTACCAAGAGACCCAGTACTTC. This gives the protein CASSPEKYYQETQYF. J is TRBJ2-5 and V is TRBV7-9; D call uncertain. Germline V gene sequence: CDR1 SEHNR, CDR2 FQNEAQ (reference sequence). V gave up 5 bases and J gave up 0 bases, with 13 bases separating them. The CDR3 consists of 15 residues.

J is TRBJ1-6 and V is TRBV2; D is undetermined. V gave up 5 bases and J gave up 8 bases, with 13 bases separating them. This CDR3 region has 14 residues. CDR1 is SNHLY, CDR2 FYNNEI, per germline. This chain's CDR3 is CASSLTGDHSPLHF. The CDR3 DNA reads as TGTGCCAGCAGTCTAACGGGAGACCATTCACCCCTCCACTTT. Variable domain in full (rest from reference TRBV2 and TRBJ1-6): EPEVTQTPSHQVTQMGQEVILRCVPISNHLYFYWYRQILGQKVEFLVSFYNNEISEKSEIFDDQFSVERPDGSNFTLKIRSTKLEDSAMYFCASSLTGDHSPLHFGNGTRLTVT.

The chain combines TRBV28 with TRBJ1-5; D call uncertain. Germline V CDR1 and CDR2: MDHEN, SYDVKM. The V end was cut by 6 bases, the J end by 11 bases, with 11 bases between. CDR3 length: 11 amino acids. CDR3: CASSTSVAQHF. The CDR3 coding sequence is TGTGCCAGCAGCACGAGTGTAGCCCAGCATTTT.

V gene TRBV28 combines with J gene TRBJ2-5, with TRBD1 matching 7 bases. The CDR3 extends over 20 amino acids. V lost 6 bases, J lost 2 bases, and 24 bases stayed unmatched. CDR1 is MDHEN, CDR2 SYDVKM, per germline. The chain's CDR3 is CASSSFLRDSPLSLQETQYF. The CDR3 region has the DNA TGTGCCAGCAGCAGTTTCCTCCGGGACAGTCCTCTTTCCTTGCAAGAGACCCAGTACTTC.

The rearrangement uses TRBV6-5 and TRBJ1-2; D call uncertain. The V gene's germline CDR1 is MNHEY and CDR2 SVGAGI. V lost 5 bases and J 4 bases, leaving 14 bases between the germline ends. The CDR3 contains 14 residues. The CDR3 region has the DNA TGTGCCAGCAGTCCCGGGATGTTTTCCTATGGCTACACCTTC. This gives the protein CASSPGMFSYGYTF.

The chain uses TRBV6-5 and TRBJ2-7; maybe TRBD1 (6 bases). The CDR3 sequence is 13 residues long. V was clipped by 11 bases and J by 2 bases, with 16 bases between them. The germline V gene encodes CDR1 MNHEY and CDR2 SVGAGI. The CDR3 is CASTEGHTYEQYF. The CDR3 DNA reads TGTGCCTCCACCGAGGGACACACCTACGAGCAGTACTTC.

The V and J genes are TRBV7-9 and TRBJ1-4, with TRBD1 matching over 7 bases. Losses at the gene ends were 5 bases for V and 3 bases for J; bases not matched to a gene: 3. Germline CDR1 SEHNR, CDR2 FQNEAQ (reference sequence). This CDR3 has 14 amino acids. The chain's CDR3 is CASSPTGSNEKLFF. DNA for the CDR3: TGTGCCAGCAGCCCGACAGGGTCTAATGAAAAACTGTTTTTT. Full variable domain (remainder filled in from reference TRBV7-9 and TRBJ1-4): DTGVSQNPRHKITKRGQNVTFRCDPISEHNRLYWYRQTLGQGPEFLTYFQNEAQLEKSRLLSDRFSAERPKGSFSTLEIQRTEQGDSAMYLCASSPTGSNEKLFFGSGTQLSVL.

This clone has only one observation. The CDR3 loop reads CASSDGGGIGYTF. The CDR3 DNA is TGTGCCAGCAGCGATGGGGGCGGTATTGGCTACACCTTC. The gene calls are TRBV9 and TRBJ1-2; weak D call: TRBD1 (6 bases). The CDR3 totals 13 residues. CDR1 and CDR2 (germline): SGDLS, YYNGEE. V was shortened by 3 bases and J by 7 bases, with 13 bases between the two germline ends.

This chain uses TRBV6-6 with TRBJ2-3; D call uncertain. The CDR3 has 15 residues. CDR1 and CDR2 from the germline V gene are MNHNY and SVGAGI (reference sequence). The germline V and J ends were trimmed by 6 bases and 0 bases, with 13 bases remaining between them. This CDR3 reads CASRPGFPSTDTQYF. The CDR3 nucleotides read TGTGCCAGCAGACCCGGGTTCCCTAGCACAGATACGCAGTATTTT.